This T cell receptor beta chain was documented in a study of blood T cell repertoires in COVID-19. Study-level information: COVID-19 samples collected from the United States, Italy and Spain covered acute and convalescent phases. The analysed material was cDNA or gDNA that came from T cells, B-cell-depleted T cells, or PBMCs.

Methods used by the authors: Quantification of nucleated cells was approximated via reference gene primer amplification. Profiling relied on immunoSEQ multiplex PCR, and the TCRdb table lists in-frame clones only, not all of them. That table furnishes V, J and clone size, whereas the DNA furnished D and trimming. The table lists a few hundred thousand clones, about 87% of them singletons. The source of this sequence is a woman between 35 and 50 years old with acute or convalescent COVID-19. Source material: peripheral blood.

The CDR3 coding sequence is TGTGCCAGCAGCAGGCTAGCGGGGAGACAAGAGACCCAGTACTTC. It translates to CASSRLAGRQETQYF. The V call is TRBV9, the J call TRBJ2-5; 9 nucleotides line up with TRBD2. J lost 2 bases, V lost 4 bases, and 6 bases had no gene match. CDR3 length: 15 residues. CDR1 and CDR2 from the germline V gene are SGDLS and YYNGEE.